What follows are 3 T cell receptor beta chains derived from one specimen sequenced in a study of T-cell memory formation after mild COVID-19. MiXCR, applied by TCRdb to the 5' RACE reads, yields one record per CDR3 protein. The table has hundreds of thousands of distinct CDR3 sequences, around 15% seen once. The sample consisted of PBMCs or a T cell subset sorted from them (not recorded which). The receptors originated from a man aged 18 to 29 who had mild COVID-19 (a few samples of this study predate the infection). Cell type and time point are not known.

This clonotype was recorded a few times. The V and J genes are TRBV2 and TRBJ1-4; TRBD1 might be the D (5 bases). The CDR3 loop spans 14 amino acids. Per the germline V gene, CDR1 is SNHLY and CDR2 is FYNNEI. Deletions cut 4 bases from V and 4 bases from J, with 10 bases between. The CDR3 DNA is TGTGCCAGCAGTGGGGGCAATGGTAATGAAAAACTGTTTTTT. Protein: CASSGGNGNEKLFF.

The rearrangement links TRBV27 to TRBJ1-4; 9 bases are shared with TRBD1. The J segment lost 8 bases and the V segment lost 3 bases, leaving 4 bases of the junction unmatched. Germline V CDR1 and CDR2: MNHEY, SMNVEV (reference sequence). The CDR3 contains 14 residues. The DNA for the CDR3 is TGTGCCAGCAGTTTGGGACAGGGTGCCGAAAAACTGTTTTTT. This sequence encodes CASSLGQGAEKLFF.

This clonotype was detected a few times. CDR3 loop: CSARGRQGAYGYTF. The CDR3 region has the DNA TGCAGTGCTAGAGGGCGACAGGGGGCCTATGGCTACACCTTC. V is TRBV20-1 and J is TRBJ1-2; the match to TRBD1 covers 10 bases. With 1 base clipped from V and 4 bases from J, the junction kept 3 bases outside the gene matches. CDR1 is DFQATT and CDR2 is SNEGSKA in the germline V gene (reference sequence). The CDR3 extends over 14 amino acids.